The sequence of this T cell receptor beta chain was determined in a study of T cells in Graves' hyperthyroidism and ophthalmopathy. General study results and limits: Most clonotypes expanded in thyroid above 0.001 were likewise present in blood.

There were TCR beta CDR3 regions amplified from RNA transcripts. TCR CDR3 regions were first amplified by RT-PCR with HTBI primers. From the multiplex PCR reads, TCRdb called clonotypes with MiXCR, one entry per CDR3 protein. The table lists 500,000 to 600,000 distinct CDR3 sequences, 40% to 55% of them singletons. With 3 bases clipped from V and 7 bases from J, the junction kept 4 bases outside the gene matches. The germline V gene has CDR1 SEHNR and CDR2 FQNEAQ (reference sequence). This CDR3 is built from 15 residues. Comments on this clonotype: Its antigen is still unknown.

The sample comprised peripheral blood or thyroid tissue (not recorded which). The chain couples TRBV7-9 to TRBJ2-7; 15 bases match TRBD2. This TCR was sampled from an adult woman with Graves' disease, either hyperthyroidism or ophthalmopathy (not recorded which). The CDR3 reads CASSFRTSGRAEQYF. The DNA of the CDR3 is TGTGCCAGCAGCTTTAGGACTAGCGGGAGGGCTGAGCAGTACTTC.